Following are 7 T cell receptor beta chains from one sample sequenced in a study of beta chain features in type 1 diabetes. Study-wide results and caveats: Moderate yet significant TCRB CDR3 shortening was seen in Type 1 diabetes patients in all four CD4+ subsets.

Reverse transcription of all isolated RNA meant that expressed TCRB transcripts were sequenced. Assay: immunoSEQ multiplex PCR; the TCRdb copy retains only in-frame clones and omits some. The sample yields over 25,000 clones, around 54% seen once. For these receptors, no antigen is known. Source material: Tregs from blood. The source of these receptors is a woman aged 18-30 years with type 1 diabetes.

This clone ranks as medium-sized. CDR3 amino acids: CAISEEGASRYTF. As DNA, the CDR3 is TGTGCCATCAGTGAGGAGGGGGCGAGTCGCTACACCTTC. The V gene is TRBV10-3, the J gene TRBJ1-2; TRBD1 agrees at 7 bases. CDR1 is ENHRY, CDR2 SYGVKD, per germline. CDR3 length: 13 residues. Losses at the gene ends were 2 bases for V and 9 bases for J; bases not matched to a gene: 6.

CDR3 nucleotides: TGTGCCTACACACAGGGGGCGGACGGAAACACCATATATTTT. Its translation: CAYTQGADGNTIYF. The genes are TRBV30 and TRBJ1-3; 9 positions match TRBD1. V gave up 7 bases and J gave up 4 bases; unmatched junction bases: 8. The germline CDR1 and CDR2 sequences are GTSNPN and SVGIG (reference sequence). The CDR3 extends over 14 amino acids.

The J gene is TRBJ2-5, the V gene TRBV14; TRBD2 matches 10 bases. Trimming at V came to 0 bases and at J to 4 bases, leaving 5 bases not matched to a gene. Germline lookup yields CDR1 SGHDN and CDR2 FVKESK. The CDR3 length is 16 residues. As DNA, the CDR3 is TGTGCCAGCAGCCAAGAACTAGCGGGATTTGGAGAGACCCAGTACTTC. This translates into CASSQELAGFGETQYF.

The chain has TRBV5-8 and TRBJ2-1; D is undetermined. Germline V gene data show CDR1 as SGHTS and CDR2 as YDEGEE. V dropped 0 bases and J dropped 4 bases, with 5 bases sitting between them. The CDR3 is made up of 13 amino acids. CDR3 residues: CASSLVLYNEQFF. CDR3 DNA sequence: TGTGCCAGCAGCTTGGTCCTTTACAATGAGCAGTTCTTC.

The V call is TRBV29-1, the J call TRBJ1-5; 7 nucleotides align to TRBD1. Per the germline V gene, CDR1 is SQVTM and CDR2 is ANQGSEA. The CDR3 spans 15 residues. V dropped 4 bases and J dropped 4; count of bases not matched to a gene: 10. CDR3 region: CSVGFGGQMNQPQHF. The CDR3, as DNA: TGCAGCGTTGGATTCGGGGGACAGATGAATCAGCCCCAGCATTTT. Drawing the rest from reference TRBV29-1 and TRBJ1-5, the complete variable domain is SAVISQKPSRDICQRGTSLTIQCQVDSQVTMMFWYRQQPGQSLTLIATANQGSEATYESGFVIDKFPISRPNLTFSTLTVSNMSPEDSSIYLCSVGFGGQMNQPQHFGDGTRLSIL.

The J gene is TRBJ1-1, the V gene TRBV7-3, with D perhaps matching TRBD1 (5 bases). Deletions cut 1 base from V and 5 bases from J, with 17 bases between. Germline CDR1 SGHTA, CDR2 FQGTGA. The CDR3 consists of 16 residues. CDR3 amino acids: CASSLRSGLKGTEAFF. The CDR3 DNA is TGTGCCAGCAGCTTAAGGTCAGGGCTTAAGGGAACTGAAGCTTTCTTT.

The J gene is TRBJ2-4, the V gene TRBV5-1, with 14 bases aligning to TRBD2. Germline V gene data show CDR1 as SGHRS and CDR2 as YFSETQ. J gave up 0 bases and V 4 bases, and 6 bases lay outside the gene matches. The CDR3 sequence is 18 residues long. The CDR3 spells CASSPGTSGSPAKNIQYF. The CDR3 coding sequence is TGCGCCAGCAGCCCAGGGACTAGCGGGAGCCCAGCCAAAAACATTCAGTACTTC.